This T cell receptor (beta chain) was obtained from a study of blood T cell repertoires in COVID-19. Overall study context: Italy, Spain and the United States were the sources of the convalescent and acute COVID-19 samples. From T cells, B-cell-depleted T cells, or PBMCs came the material, which was cDNA or gDNA.

The CDR3 loop spans 13 amino acids. The germline V and J ends were trimmed by 5 bases and 9 bases, with 15 bases remaining between them. Germline V gene lookup returns CDR1 MDHEN and CDR2 SYDVKM. Per the original data handling: From reference gene primer amplification, estimates of nucleated cell counts were derived. Libraries were prepared by immunoSEQ multiplex PCR; TCRdb keeps only in-frame clonotypes and omits some of them. From that table come the V and J calls and clone size; the DNA was used to work out D and trimming. The sample gives over 200,000 clones, over 85% of which show up once; 3.5% to 4% is in the top ten.

The material sequenced was PBMCs or T cells enriched from blood (not recorded which). This sequence was found in a woman aged 30 to 39 with acute COVID-19. The rearrangement links TRBV28 to TRBJ2-3; D possibly corresponds to TRBD1 (5 bases). The CDR3 sequence is CASSGLQGFTQYF. The CDR3, as DNA: TGTGCCAGCAGTGGGCTCCAGGGATTCACGCAGTATTTT. Complete variable domain (other parts from reference TRBV28 and TRBJ2-3): DVKVTQSSRYLVKRTGEKVFLECVQDMDHENMFWYRQDPGLGLRLIYFSYDVKMKEKGDIPEGYSVSREKKERFSLILESASTNQTSMYLCASSGLQGFTQYFGPGTRLTVL.